These T cell receptor beta chains were read from a single sample in a study of shared clonotypes between healthy human individuals. Assay used: immunoSEQ multiplex PCR; TCRdb lists only in-frame clones, some missing. The sample includes about 2.1 million clones, roughly 91% seen only once; the top ten take 1.5% to 2%. The sequenced sample was naive CD8+ T cells from PBMCs. The receptors derive from a young man in good health. Some clones in this sample may be carry-over from other donors' samples. CDR3s include the opening cysteine and the closing phenylalanine or tryptophan. Each record gives: clone size, D gene, V gene, J gene, CDR3 protein, CDR3 DNA. The D gene is left open where the match is weak. For some rows the clone size is stated as once, few or many, or as a class when expanded; others skip it.

clone_size: NA
d_call: TRBD2
v_call: TRBV5-4
j_call: TRBJ2-1
cdr3_aa: CASSVTSGGQYNEQFF
cdr3_nt: TGTGCCAGCAGCGTGACTAGCGGGGGGCAATACAATGAGCAGTTCTTC

clone_size: NA
d_call: TRBD2
v_call: TRBV28
j_call: TRBJ2-5
cdr3_aa: CASSLPHGLSGRGETQYF
cdr3_nt: TGTGCCAGCAGTTTACCCCACGGACTTAGCGGGAGAGGGGAGACCCAGTACTTC

clone_size: NA
d_call: NA
v_call: TRBV15
j_call: TRBJ2-3
cdr3_aa: CATSRDHTDTQYF
cdr3_nt: TGTGCCACCAGCAGGGACCACACAGATACGCAGTATTTT

clone_size: NA
d_call: NA
v_call: TRBV7-9
j_call: TRBJ2-7
cdr3_aa: CASSSSGGDDFYEQYF
cdr3_nt: TGTGCCAGCAGCTCCTCAGGGGGGGACGATTTCTACGAGCAGTACTTC

clone_size: once
d_call: NA
v_call: TRBV28
j_call: TRBJ2-4
cdr3_aa: CASSVNLAKNIQYF
cdr3_nt: TGTGCCAGCAGTGTCAATCTAGCCAAAAACATTCAGTACTTC

clone_size: NA
d_call: NA
v_call: TRBV7-9
j_call: TRBJ2-7
cdr3_aa: CASSLSSGTLYEQYF
cdr3_nt: TGTGCCAGCAGCTTAAGTTCGGGAACCCTCTACGAGCAGTACTTC

clone_size: NA
d_call: TRBD2
v_call: TRBV7-9
j_call: TRBJ2-7
cdr3_aa: CASSFVLAGVSEQYF
cdr3_nt: TGTGCCAGCAGCTTCGTGCTAGCGGGGGTTTCCGAGCAGTACTTC

clone_size: NA
d_call: NA
v_call: TRBV7-2
j_call: TRBJ1-4
cdr3_aa: CASSLTPQGEKLFF
cdr3_nt: TGTGCCAGCAGCTTGACCCCCCAAGGTGAAAAACTGTTTTTT

clone_size: NA
d_call: NA
v_call: TRBV6-1
j_call: TRBJ2-3
cdr3_aa: CASSDIWEATDTQYF
cdr3_nt: TGTGCCAGCAGTGATATCTGGGAAGCCACAGATACGCAGTATTTT

clone_size: NA
d_call: NA
v_call: TRBV9
j_call: TRBJ2-1
cdr3_aa: CASSVPPYNEQFF
cdr3_nt: TGTGCCAGCAGCGTCCCCCCGTACAATGAGCAGTTCTTC

clone_size: NA
d_call: TRBD1
v_call: TRBV4-1
j_call: TRBJ1-4
cdr3_aa: CASSHDRVDEKLFF
cdr3_nt: TGCGCCAGCAGCCATGACAGGGTCGACGAAAAACTGTTTTTT

clone_size: NA
d_call: NA
v_call: TRBV6-1
j_call: TRBJ2-1
cdr3_aa: CASSERHYEQFF
cdr3_nt: TGTGCCAGCAGTGAACGACACTATGAGCAGTTCTTC

clone_size: NA
d_call: TRBD2
v_call: TRBV4-3
j_call: TRBJ2-7
cdr3_aa: CASSRDTATLAGEGHEQYF
cdr3_nt: TGCGCCAGCAGCCGAGACACGGCCACCTTAGCGGGAGAGGGGCACGAGCAGTACTTC

clone_size: NA
d_call: NA
v_call: TRBV28
j_call: TRBJ2-5
cdr3_aa: CASSFLGLQETQYF
cdr3_nt: TGTGCCAGCAGTTTCCTCGGACTACAAGAGACCCAGTACTTC

clone_size: NA
d_call: NA
v_call: TRBV10-2
j_call: TRBJ2-3
cdr3_aa: CASRVSTDTQYF
cdr3_nt: TGCGCCAGCAGGGTCAGCACAGATACGCAGTATTTT

clone_size: NA
d_call: NA
v_call: TRBV4-1
j_call: TRBJ1-3
cdr3_aa: CASSQDLPGPGNTIYF
cdr3_nt: TGCGCCAGCAGCCAAGATCTCCCGGGGCCAGGAAACACCATATATTTT

clone_size: NA
d_call: NA
v_call: TRBV11-2
j_call: TRBJ2-7
cdr3_aa: CASSSSLMSSYEQYF
cdr3_nt: TGTGCCAGCAGCTCCTCTTTAATGAGCTCCTACGAGCAGTACTTC

clone_size: once
d_call: NA
v_call: TRBV28
j_call: TRBJ2-1
cdr3_aa: CASTSSRGLSYNEQFF
cdr3_nt: TGTGCCAGCACCTCCTCCAGGGGTCTCTCCTACAATGAGCAGTTCTTC

clone_size: once
d_call: NA
v_call: TRBV6-1
j_call: TRBJ2-7
cdr3_aa: CASSEDGGQYF
cdr3_nt: TGTGCCAGCAGTGAGGACGGCGGGCAGTACTTC